This TCR beta chain was sequenced for a study of cytomegalovirus exposure and HLA in healthy donors. Study context: The 95 to 150 validation repertoires used a platform that matched the one used for the 600 to 750 first-cohort repertoires, as a later analysis reported.

The donors were part of the approximately 120-subject validation cohort, which stood apart from the roughly 730-subject first cohort. Study results and limitations: TCR beta chains numbering 164 were designated cytomegalovirus-associated.

This table comes from immunoSEQ multiplex PCR, and its TCRdb copy is limited to in-frame clones, with some not included. This sample has more than 110,000 clones, with around nine tenths found just once. Concerning this clone: Its target is not known.

The receptor was derived from a woman younger than 35 in good health and CMV-seropositive. Sequencing input: PBMCs.

The CDR3 region has the DNA TGTGCCAGCAGTGAACACGGCCGGGCTAGCAGTCCAAACATTCAGTACTTC. The encoded protein is CASSEHGRASSPNIQYF. V usage is TRBV6-1 and J usage is TRBJ2-4; perhaps TRBD2 as D (5 bases). The ends were cut back, 2 bases at V and 6 bases at J, with 20 bases in the middle. The CDR3 has 17 residues. Germline CDR1 MNHNS, CDR2 SASEGT.